The 5 T cell receptor beta chains below come from one sample, sequenced in a study of Graves' ophthalmopathy and Graves' hyperthyroidism. Transcripts of RNA were the source for amplifying TCR beta CDR3 regions. RT-PCR was first run with HTBI primers, then multiplex PCR in a second round. TCRdb processed the multiplex PCR reads anew with MiXCR; each CDR3 protein has one entry. The table lists about 370,000 distinct CDR3 sequences, 17% of them singletons. The sample consisted of peripheral blood. These TCRs come from an adult woman with stable Graves' hyperthyroidism.

This clonotype was counted at least ten times. The rearrangement links TRBV20-1 to TRBJ1-5, with 8 positions matching TRBD1. Germline assignment: CDR1 DFQATT and CDR2 SNEGSKA (reference sequence). This CDR3 is 14 amino acids long. V gave up 5 bases and J gave up 1 base; unmatched junction bases: 4. The CDR3 DNA reads as TGCAGTGCTCACAGGGGGTTGAGCAATCAGCCCCAGCATTTT. Its translation is CSAHRGLSNQPQHF.

This clonotype was counted many times. The chain recombines TRBV28 with TRBJ1-2, with a tentative D call TRBD1 (5 bases). V lost 1 base, J lost 3 bases, and 9 bases lay in between. Germline CDR1 and CDR2: MDHEN and SYDVKM. This CDR3 is 14 amino acids long. CDR3 protein: CASSLSVTDYGYTF. CDR3 DNA: TGTGCCAGCAGTTTATCCGTGACAGACTATGGCTACACCTTC.

Remarks on this clonotype: A much bigger clone sits one base away, suggesting this may be a read error. Likely a read error: the CDR3 ends without its conserved phenylalanine or tryptophan. This chain uses TRBV19 with TRBJ1-1; 7 bases are shared with TRBD1. The germline gives CDR1 LNHDA, CDR2 SQIVND (reference sequence). V trimming: 4 bases; J trimming: 0 bases; junction bases outside the gene matches: 5. The CDR3 sequence is 15 residues long. The CDR3, as DNA: TGTGCCAGTAGTAAATGGACAGGACTGAACACTGAAGCTTTCTAT. Its translation is CASSKWTGLNTEAFY.

This clonotype was seen at least ten times. This chain connects TRBV4-2 to TRBJ1-2, with 8 bases that match TRBD1. This CDR3 contains 19 residues. CDR1 LGHNA and CDR2 YNFKEQ come from the germline V gene. Trimming at V came to 0 bases and at J to 4 bases, leaving 16 bases not matched to a gene. The CDR3 region is CASSQESGTGLYVGYGYTF. As DNA, the CDR3 is TGTGCCAGCAGCCAAGAATCCGGGACAGGCCTTTATGTTGGCTATGGCTACACCTTC.

This clonotype has ten or more counts. The chain has TRBV7-2 and TRBJ1-5, with D possibly being TRBD1 (6 bases). The CDR3 is 15 amino acids. The V and J ends lost 5 bases and 0 bases respectively, with 11 bases between them. Germline values: CDR1 SGHTA, CDR2 FQGNSA. The CDR3 DNA reads TGTGCCAGCAGCCCCGGACAGAATAGCAATCAGCCCCAGCATTTT. Protein product: CASSPGQNSNQPQHF.